This entry lists 3 T cell receptor beta chains sequenced from one sample in a study of control samples from healthy donors and cancer patients. Here immunoSEQ multiplex PCR was the method, and the copy in TCRdb shows in-frame clones only, minus some. The sample lists 94,000 or so clones, about 88% occurring once. Sequencing was performed on PBMCs. Receptor source: a man between 65 and 85 years old with lung cancer.

The chain recombines TRBV4-1 with TRBJ1-5, with no clear D. Trimming took 1 base from V and 3 from J, leaving 7 bases between them. Germline V gives CDR1 MGHRA, CDR2 YSYEKL. The CDR3 contains 14 residues. CDR3 bases: TGCGCCAGCAGCCAAGTGAGCCCCAATCAGCCCCAGCATTTT. Protein sequence: CASSQVSPNQPQHF.

This chain links TRBV5-4 with TRBJ2-7; the match to TRBD1 covers 10 bases. Germline lookup yields CDR1 SGHNT and CDR2 YYREEE (reference sequence). The CDR3 has 14 residues. V was pared by 4 bases and J by 6 bases, with 7 bases of the junction left unmatched. CDR3 bases: TGTGCCAGCAGCCTGGGACAGGGGAACGCCGAGCAGTACTTC. Translating gives CASSLGQGNAEQYF.

The chain has TRBV6-2 or TRBV6-3 and TRBJ1-1; no clear D. The CDR3 extends over 12 amino acids. From germline, CDR1 is MNHEY and CDR2 SVGEGT. Trimming cost V 2 bases and J 11 bases, with 12 bases left between them. In DNA form, the CDR3 reads TGTGCCAGCAGTTACGTCCAGGCCGGCGCTTTCTTT. Amino acids: CASSYVQAGAFF.